This TCR beta chain is from a study of identical twins. Template switching, a step in the protocol, added a universal primer site, and cDNA carried unique molecular identifiers. Via MiXCR, TCRdb re-called the 5' RACE reads, giving one row per CDR3 protein. The sample consists of 450,000 to 500,000 distinct CDR3 sequences, around 15% of them appearing once. Study conclusions and caveats: Excess sharing between twins was weaker in beta out-of-frame sequences.

To note about this clonotype: The target antigen is unknown.

Germline V gene lookup returns CDR1 MNHNS and CDR2 SASEGT. There are 16 residues in the CDR3. With 1 base removed from V and 1 base from J, the gap between germline ends came to 12 bases. These sequences were also reported in another study, on yellow fever vaccine responses in identical twins.

The gene calls are TRBV6-1 and TRBJ2-3; D ambiguous. The TCR comes from a woman in her late teens or twenties in good health. Material: CD4+ T cells sorted from blood. CDR3 nucleotide sequence: TGTGCCAGCAGTGAAGGTAACCCCCGGGGCACAGATACGCAGTATTTT. Its protein product is CASSEGNPRGTDTQYF.